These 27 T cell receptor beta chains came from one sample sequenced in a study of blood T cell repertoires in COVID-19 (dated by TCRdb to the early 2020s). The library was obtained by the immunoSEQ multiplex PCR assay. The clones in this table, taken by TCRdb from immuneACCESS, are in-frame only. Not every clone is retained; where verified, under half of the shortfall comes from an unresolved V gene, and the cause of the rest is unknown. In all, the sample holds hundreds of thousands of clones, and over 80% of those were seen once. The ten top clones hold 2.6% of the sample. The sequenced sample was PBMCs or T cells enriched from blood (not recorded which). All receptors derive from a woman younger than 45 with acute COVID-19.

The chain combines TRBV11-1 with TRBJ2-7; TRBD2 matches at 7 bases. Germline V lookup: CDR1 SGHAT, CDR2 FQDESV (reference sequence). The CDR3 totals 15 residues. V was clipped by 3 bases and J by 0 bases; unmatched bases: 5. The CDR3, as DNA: TGTGCCAGCAGCTTCTGGGGGGGGTCCTCCTACGAGCAGTACTTC. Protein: CASSFWGGSSYEQYF.

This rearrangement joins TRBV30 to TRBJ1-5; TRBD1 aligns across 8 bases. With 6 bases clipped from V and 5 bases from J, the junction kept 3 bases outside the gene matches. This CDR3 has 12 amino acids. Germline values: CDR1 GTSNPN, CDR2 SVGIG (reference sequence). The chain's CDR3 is CACGTGDQPQHF. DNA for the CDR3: TGTGCCTGTGGGACAGGTGATCAGCCCCAGCATTTT.

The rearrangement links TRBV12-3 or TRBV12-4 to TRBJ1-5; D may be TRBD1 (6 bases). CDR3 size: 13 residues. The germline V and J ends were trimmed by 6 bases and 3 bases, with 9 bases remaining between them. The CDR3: CASRVGANQPQHF. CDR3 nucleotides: TGTGCCAGCAGGGTGGGGGCCAATCAGCCCCAGCATTTT.

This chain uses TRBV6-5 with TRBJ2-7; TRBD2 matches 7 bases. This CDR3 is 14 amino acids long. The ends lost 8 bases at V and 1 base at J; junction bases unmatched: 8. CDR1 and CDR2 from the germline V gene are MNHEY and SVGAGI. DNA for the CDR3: TGTGCCAGCCGCCCAGCGGGGTATTCCTACGAGCAGTACTTC. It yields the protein CASRPAGYSYEQYF.

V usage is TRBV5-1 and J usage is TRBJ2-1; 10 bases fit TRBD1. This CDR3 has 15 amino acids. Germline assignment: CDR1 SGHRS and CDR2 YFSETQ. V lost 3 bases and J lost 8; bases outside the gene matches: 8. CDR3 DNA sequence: TGCGCCAGCAGCTCCCGGGACAGGGGTTTGGATGAGCAGTTCTTC. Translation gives CASSSRDRGLDEQFF.

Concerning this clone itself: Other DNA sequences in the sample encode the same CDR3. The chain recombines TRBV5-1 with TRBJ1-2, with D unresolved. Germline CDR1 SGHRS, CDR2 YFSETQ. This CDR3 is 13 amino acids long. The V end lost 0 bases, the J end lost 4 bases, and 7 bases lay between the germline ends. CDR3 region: CASSLGQVYGYTF. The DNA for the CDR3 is TGCGCCAGCAGCTTGGGGCAAGTCTATGGCTACACCTTC. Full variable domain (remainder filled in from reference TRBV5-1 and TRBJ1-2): KAGVTQTPRYLIKTRGQQVTLSCSPISGHRSVSWYQQTPGQGLQFLFEYFSETQRNKGNFPGRFSGRQFSNSRSEMNVSTLELGDSALYLCASSLGQVYGYTFGSGTRLTVV.

CDR3 nucleotide sequence: TGTGCCAGCTCACAGGAGGGGTCAAGTACGCAGTATTTT. It encodes CASSQEGSSTQYF. V gene TRBV18 combines with J gene TRBJ2-3, with D possibly matching TRBD2 (6 bases). The CDR3 length is 13 residues. V lost 4 bases, J lost 8 bases, and 13 bases lay in between. Germline CDR1 and CDR2: KGHSH and LQKENI.

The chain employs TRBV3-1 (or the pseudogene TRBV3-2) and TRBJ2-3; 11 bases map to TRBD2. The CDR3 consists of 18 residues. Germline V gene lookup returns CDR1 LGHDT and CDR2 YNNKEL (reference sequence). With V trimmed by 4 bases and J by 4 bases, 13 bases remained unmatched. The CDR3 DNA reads TGTGCCAGCAGCCGCCGGGCCCTAGCGGGGGGCCCCCCAGATACGCAGTATTTT. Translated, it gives CASSRRALAGGPPDTQYF.

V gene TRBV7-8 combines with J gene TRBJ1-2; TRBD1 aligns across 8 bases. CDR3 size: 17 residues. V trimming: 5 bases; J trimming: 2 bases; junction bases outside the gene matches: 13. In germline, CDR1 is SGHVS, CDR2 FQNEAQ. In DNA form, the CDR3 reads TGTGCCAGCAGCCCCCGGACAGGGACCCCATTAAACTATGGCTACACCTTC. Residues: CASSPRTGTPLNYGYTF.

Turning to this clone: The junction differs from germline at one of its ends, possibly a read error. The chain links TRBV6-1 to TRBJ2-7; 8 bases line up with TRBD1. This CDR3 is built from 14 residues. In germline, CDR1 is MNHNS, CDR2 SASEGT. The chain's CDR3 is CASSEGNGQGPSTF. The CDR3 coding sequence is TGTGCCAGCAGTGAAGGTAATGGACAGGGTCCTTCAACCTTC.

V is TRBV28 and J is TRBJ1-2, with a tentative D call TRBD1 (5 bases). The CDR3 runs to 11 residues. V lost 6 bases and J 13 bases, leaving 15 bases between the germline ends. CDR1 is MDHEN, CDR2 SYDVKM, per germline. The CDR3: CASRLGGRSTF. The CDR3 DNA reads TGTGCCAGCAGGCTGGGGGGGAGGAGCACCTTC.

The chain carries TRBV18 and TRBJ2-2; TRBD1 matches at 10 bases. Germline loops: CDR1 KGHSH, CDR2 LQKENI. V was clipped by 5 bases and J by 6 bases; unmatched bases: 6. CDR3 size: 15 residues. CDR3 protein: CASSADRGQAGELFF. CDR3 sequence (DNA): TGTGCCAGCTCAGCTGACAGGGGGCAGGCCGGGGAGCTGTTTTTT.

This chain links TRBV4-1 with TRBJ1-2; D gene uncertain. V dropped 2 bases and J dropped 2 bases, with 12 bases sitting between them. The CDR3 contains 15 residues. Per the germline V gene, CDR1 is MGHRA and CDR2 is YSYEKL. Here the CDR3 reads CASSQSTVRNYGYTF. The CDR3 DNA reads TGCGCCAGCAGCCAATCAACGGTACGGAACTATGGCTACACCTTC.

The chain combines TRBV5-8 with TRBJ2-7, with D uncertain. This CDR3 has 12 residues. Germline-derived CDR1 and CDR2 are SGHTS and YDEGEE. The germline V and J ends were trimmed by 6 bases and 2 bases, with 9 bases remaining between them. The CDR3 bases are TGTGCCAGCATCTTCCTTACCTACGAGCAGTACTTC. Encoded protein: CASIFLTYEQYF. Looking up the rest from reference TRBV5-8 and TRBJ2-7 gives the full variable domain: EAGVTQSPTHLIKTRGQQATLRCSPISGHTSVYWYQQALGLGLQFLLWYDEGEERNRGNFPPRFSGRQFPNYSSELNVNALELEDSALYLCASIFLTYEQYFGPGTRLTVT.

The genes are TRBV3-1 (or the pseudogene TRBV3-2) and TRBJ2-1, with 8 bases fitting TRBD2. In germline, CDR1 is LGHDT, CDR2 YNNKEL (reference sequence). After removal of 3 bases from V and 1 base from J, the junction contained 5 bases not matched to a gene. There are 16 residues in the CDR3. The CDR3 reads CASSHHSGASYNEQFF. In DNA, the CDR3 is TGTGCCAGCAGCCACCATAGCGGGGCGTCCTACAATGAGCAGTTCTTC.

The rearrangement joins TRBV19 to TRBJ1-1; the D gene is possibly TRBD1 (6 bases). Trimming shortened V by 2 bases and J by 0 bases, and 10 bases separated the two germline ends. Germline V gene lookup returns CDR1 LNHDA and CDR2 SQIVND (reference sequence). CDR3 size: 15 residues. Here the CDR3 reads CASSIWTDMNTEAFF. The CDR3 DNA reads TGTGCCAGTAGTATATGGACAGATATGAACACTGAAGCTTTCTTT. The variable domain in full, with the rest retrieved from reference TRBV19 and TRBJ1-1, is DGGITQSPKYLFRKEGQNVTLSCEQNLNHDAMYWYRQDPGQGLRLIYYSQIVNDFQKGDIAEGYSVSREKKESFPLTVTSAQKNPTAFYLCASSIWTDMNTEAFFGQGTRLTVV.

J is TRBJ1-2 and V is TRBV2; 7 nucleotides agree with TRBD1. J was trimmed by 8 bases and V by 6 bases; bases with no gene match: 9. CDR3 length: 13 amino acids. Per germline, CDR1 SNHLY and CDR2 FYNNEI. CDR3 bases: TGTGCCAGCAGATCCACAGGGGCGGAAGGCTACACCTTC. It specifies CASRSTGAEGYTF.

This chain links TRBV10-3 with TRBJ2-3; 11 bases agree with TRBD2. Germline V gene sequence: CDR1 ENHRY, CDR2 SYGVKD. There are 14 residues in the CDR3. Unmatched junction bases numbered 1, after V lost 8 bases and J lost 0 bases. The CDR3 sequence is CAIGTSGSTDTQYF. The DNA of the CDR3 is TGTGCCATCGGGACTAGCGGAAGCACAGATACGCAGTATTTT.

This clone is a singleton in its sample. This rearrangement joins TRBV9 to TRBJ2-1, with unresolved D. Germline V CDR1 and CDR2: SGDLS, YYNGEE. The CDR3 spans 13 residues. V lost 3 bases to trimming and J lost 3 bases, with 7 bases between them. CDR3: CASSGGDYNEQFF. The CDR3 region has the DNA TGTGCCAGCAGCGGAGGAGACTACAATGAGCAGTTCTTC. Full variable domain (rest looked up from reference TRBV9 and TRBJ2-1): DSGVTQTPKHLITATGQRVTLRCSPRSGDLSVYWYQQSLDQGLQFLIQYYNGEERAKGNILERFSAQQFPDLHSELNLSSLELGDSALYFCASSGGDYNEQFFGPGTRLTVL.

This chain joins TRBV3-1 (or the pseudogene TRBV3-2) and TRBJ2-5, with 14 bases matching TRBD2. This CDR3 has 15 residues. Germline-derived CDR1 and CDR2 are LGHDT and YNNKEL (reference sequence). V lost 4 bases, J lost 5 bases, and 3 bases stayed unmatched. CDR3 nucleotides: TGTGCCAGCAGCCCGGGACTAGCGGGGGTTGAGACCCAGTACTTC. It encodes CASSPGLAGVETQYF.

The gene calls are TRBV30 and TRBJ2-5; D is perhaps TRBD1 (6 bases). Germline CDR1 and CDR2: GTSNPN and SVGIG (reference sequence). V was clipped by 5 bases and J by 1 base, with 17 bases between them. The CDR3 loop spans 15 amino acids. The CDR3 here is CAWCRDTRAQETQYF. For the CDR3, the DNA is TGTGCCTGGTGCCGGGACACCCGGGCCCAAGAGACCCAGTACTTC.

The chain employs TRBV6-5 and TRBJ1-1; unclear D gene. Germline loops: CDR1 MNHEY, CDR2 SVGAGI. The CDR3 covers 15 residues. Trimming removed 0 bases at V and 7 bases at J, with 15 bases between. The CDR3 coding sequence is TGTGCCAGCAGTTACTCAGGAGGTTTTGCCGGTGAAGCTTTCTTT. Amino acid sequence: CASSYSGGFAGEAFF.

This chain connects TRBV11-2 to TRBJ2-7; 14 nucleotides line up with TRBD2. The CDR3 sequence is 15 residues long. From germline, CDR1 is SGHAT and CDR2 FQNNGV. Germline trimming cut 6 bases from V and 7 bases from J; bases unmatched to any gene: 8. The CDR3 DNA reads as TGTGCCAGCAGGCGACCGGGACTAGCGGGGGTAGAGCAGTACTTC. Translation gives CASRRPGLAGVEQYF.

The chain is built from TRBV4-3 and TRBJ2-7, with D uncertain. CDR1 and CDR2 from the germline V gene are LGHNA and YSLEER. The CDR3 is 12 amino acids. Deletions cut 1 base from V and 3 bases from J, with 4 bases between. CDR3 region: CASSQGGYEQYF. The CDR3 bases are TGCGCCAGCAGCCAAGGAGGCTACGAGCAGTACTTC.

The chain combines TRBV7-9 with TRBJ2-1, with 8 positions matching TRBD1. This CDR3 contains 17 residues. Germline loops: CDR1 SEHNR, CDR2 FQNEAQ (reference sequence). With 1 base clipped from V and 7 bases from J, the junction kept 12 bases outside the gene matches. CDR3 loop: CASSLEWTGKSENEQFF. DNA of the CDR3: TGTGCCAGCAGCTTAGAATGGACAGGGAAGAGTGAGAATGAGCAGTTCTTC.

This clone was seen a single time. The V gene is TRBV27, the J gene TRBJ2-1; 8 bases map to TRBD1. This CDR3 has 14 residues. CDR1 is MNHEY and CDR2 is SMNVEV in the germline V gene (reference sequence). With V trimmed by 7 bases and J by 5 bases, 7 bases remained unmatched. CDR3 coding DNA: TGTGCCAGCACTCCGGACAGGGCCCACAATGAGCAGTTCTTC. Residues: CASTPDRAHNEQFF.

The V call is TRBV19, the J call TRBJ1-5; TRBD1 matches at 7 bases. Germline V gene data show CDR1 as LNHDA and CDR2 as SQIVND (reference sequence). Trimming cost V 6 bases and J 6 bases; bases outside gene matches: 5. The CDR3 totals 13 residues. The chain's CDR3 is CASSDRDGQPQHF. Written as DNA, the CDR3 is TGTGCCAGTAGCGACAGGGACGGTCAGCCCCAGCATTTT.